One sample yielded the 23 T cell receptor beta chains listed below, sequenced in a study of monozygotic twins with inflammatory bowel disease. TCRdb reprocessed the 5' RACE reads and keeps a single row for each CDR3 protein, giving no DNA. The sample holds approximately 340,000 distinct CDR3 sequences. Material for sequencing was blood. The receptors stem from a human donor with ulcerative colitis or Crohn's disease, or a healthy co-twin of an affected twin (not recorded which).

The chain is built from TRBV6-1 and TRBJ1-5; TCRdb proposes TRBD1, but this gene call is untestable without DNA. This CDR3 has 15 residues. The germline V gene has CDR1 MNHNS and CDR2 SASEGT. The CDR3 is CASSDPRGLVQPQHF.

This sequence joins TRBV5-1 and TRBJ1-1; no DNA is available, so the TRBD1 call from TCRdb remains unchecked. In germline, CDR1 is SGHRS, CDR2 YFSETQ. This CDR3 has 15 amino acids. The CDR3 sequence: CASSRGDFMNTEAFF.

The chain employs TRBV7-9 and TRBJ2-3; TCRdb reports TRBD2, a call that lacks DNA to check it against. Germline-derived CDR1 and CDR2 are SEHNR and FQNEAQ (reference sequence). The length of the CDR3 is 16 residues. The CDR3 is CASSPGLAGVADTQYF.

This chain connects TRBV14 to TRBJ2-5. Germline CDR1 and CDR2: SGHDN and FVKESK. The CDR3 consists of 12 residues. The CDR3 reads CASSQGQKTQYF.

V gene TRBV2 combines with J gene TRBJ2-2; with no DNA, the TCRdb D assignment of TRBD2 cannot be verified. The CDR3 loop spans 15 amino acids. The germline V gene encodes CDR1 SNHLY and CDR2 FYNNEI. CDR3 loop: CASSGTRATTGELFF.

This rearrangement joins TRBV6-2 or TRBV6-3 to TRBJ2-1; TCRdb names TRBD2, which stays unverified in the absence of DNA. The CDR3 has 17 amino acids. Germline V CDR1 and CDR2: MNHEY, SVGEGT. Here the CDR3 reads CASSYSLRRGAYNEQFF.

The genes are TRBV20-1 and TRBJ2-5. CDR3 length equals 15 residues. Germline assignment: CDR1 DFQATT and CDR2 SNEGSKA (reference sequence). The chain's CDR3 is CSARVTRVIQETQYF.

The V gene is TRBV20-1, the J gene TRBJ1-1; TCRdb reports TRBD1, a call that lacks DNA to check it against. The germline V gene encodes CDR1 DFQATT and CDR2 SNEGSKA (reference sequence). CDR3 length: 12 amino acids. CDR3: CSAKKGGSAAFF.

The chain uses TRBV20-1 and TRBJ1-4; TCRdb's D call, TRBD1, is unchecked because there is no DNA. The CDR3 consists of 13 residues. Germline V lookup: CDR1 DFQATT, CDR2 SNEGSKA (reference sequence). CDR3 residues: CSARGGETEKLFF.

The gene calls are TRBV7-2 and TRBJ2-3; TCRdb's assignment of TRBD2 cannot be checked, as there is no DNA. This CDR3 has 16 residues. From germline, CDR1 is SGHTA and CDR2 FQGNSA. This CDR3 is CASSPRTSGAADTQYF.

This chain links TRBV28 with TRBJ2-7; the D call of TRBD2 rests on TCRdb alone, since no DNA is present to check it. Germline loops: CDR1 MDHEN, CDR2 SYDVKM. The CDR3 sequence is 14 residues long. The chain's CDR3 is CASSFSSGGVEQYF.

The chain couples TRBV5-1 to TRBJ2-2; the D gene TCRdb calls, TRBD1, cannot be checked with no DNA. Germline V CDR1 and CDR2: SGHRS, YFSETQ. The CDR3 has 13 residues. CDR3 sequence reads: CASSQGQFGELFF.

Here the CDR3 reads CASSSGQGFQETQYF. The rearrangement joins TRBV5-4 to TRBJ2-5; the D call from TCRdb, TRBD1, cannot be confirmed without DNA. The germline CDR1 and CDR2 sequences are SGHNT and YYREEE (reference sequence). This CDR3 has 15 residues.

The chain recombines TRBV5-1 with TRBJ2-2; TCRdb indicates TRBD1, and absent DNA this call remains unverified. The CDR3 runs to 15 residues. CDR1 SGHRS and CDR2 YFSETQ come from the germline V gene. This CDR3 reads CASSSGTVNTGELFF.

The chain joins TRBV19 to TRBJ2-1. Germline V gene sequence: CDR1 LNHDA, CDR2 SQIVND (reference sequence). The CDR3 runs 16 residues. CDR3 protein: CASSTHYASSYNEQFF.

The V gene is TRBV7-8, the J gene TRBJ2-5; absent DNA, TCRdb's TRBD2 call cannot be checked. The germline V gene has CDR1 SGHVS and CDR2 FQNEAQ. The CDR3 sequence is 14 residues long. The CDR3 loop is CASSPGALGETQYF.

The V and J genes are TRBV20-1 and TRBJ2-1; TCRdb picks TRBD2, but there is no DNA to check that call. The CDR3 covers 18 residues. Germline CDR1 and CDR2: DFQATT and SNEGSKA (reference sequence). The chain's CDR3 is CSARDPRLAGVAYNEQFF.

V usage is TRBV7-8 and J usage is TRBJ1-3; the TCRdb D gene call, TRBD1, has no DNA to confirm it. CDR3 size: 15 residues. Looked up from germline, CDR1 is SGHVS and CDR2 is FQNEAQ. The chain's CDR3 is CASSLGAGFGNTIYF.

The chain recombines TRBV15 with TRBJ1-2. The CDR3 is 13 amino acids. The germline CDR1 and CDR2 sequences are LNHNV and YYDKDF (reference sequence). The CDR3 loop reads CATSRASNYGYTF.

This chain connects TRBV19 to TRBJ1-2. The CDR3 is 13 amino acids. Germline CDR1 LNHDA, CDR2 SQIVND (reference sequence). CDR3 sequence reads: CASSLGEAYGYTF.

The genes are TRBV9 and TRBJ1-3. The CDR3 runs to 14 residues. Germline CDR1 reads SGDLS; CDR2 reads YYNGEE. CDR3 sequence: CASQLGLGGNTIYF.

The CDR3 sequence: CASSQINRIPNTGELFF. This chain links TRBV14 with TRBJ2-2; TCRdb names TRBD1, which stays unverified in the absence of DNA. The germline V gene encodes CDR1 SGHDN and CDR2 FVKESK. CDR3 length equals 17 residues.

V usage is TRBV20-1 and J usage is TRBJ1-5; TCRdb outputs TRBD1, but without DNA this stays unchecked. The germline gives CDR1 DFQATT, CDR2 SNEGSKA (reference sequence). The CDR3 has 14 residues. The CDR3 region is CSATDTHSNQPQHF.